This T cell receptor (beta chain) was retrieved from a study of blood T cell repertoires in COVID-19. The repertoire was sequenced with immunoSEQ multiplex PCR; TCRdb's copy has only in-frame clones and lacks some. The data show approximately 70,000 clones, approximately 83% seen once. The TCR comes from a woman in her sixties with acute or convalescent COVID-19. Sequencing was carried out using peripheral blood.

CDR3 sequence reads: CASSIKAGIFYEQYF. For the CDR3, the DNA is TGTGCCAGTAGTATAAAGGCAGGGATTTTCTACGAGCAGTACTTC. The chain uses TRBV19 and TRBJ2-7, with D perhaps TRBD1 (5 bases). The CDR3 covers 15 residues. The germline V gene has CDR1 LNHDA and CDR2 SQIVND (reference sequence). The ends were cut back, 2 bases at V and 3 bases at J, with 14 bases in the middle.